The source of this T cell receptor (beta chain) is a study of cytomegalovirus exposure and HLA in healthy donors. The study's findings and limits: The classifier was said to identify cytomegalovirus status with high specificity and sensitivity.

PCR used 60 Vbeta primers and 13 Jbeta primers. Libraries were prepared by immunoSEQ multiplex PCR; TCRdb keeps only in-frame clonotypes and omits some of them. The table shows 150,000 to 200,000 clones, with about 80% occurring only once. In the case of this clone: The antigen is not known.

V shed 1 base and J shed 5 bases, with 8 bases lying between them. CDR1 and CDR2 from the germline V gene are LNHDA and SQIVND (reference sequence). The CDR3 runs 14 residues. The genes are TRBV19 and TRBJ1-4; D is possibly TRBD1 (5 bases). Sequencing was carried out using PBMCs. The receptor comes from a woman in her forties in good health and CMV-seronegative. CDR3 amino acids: CASSIGQGNEKLFF. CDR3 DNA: TGTGCCAGTAGTATAGGTCAGGGCAATGAAAAACTGTTTTTT.